This T cell receptor (beta chain) emerged from a study of blood T cell repertoires in COVID-19. Study-level background: Samples taken during acute and convalescent COVID-19 were collected in the United States, Italy and Spain. PBMCs, B-cell-depleted T cells, or T cells were the source of the cDNA or gDNA that made up the material.

Original methodology: Nucleated cell number was recorded as an estimate derived from reference gene primer amplification. Only in-frame clones appear in the TCRdb table, and some are missing; sequencing was by immunoSEQ multiplex PCR. That table is the source of V, J and clone size, and D and trimming were worked out from the DNA. This table has under 250,000 clones, roughly 84% appearing once. This TCR was recovered from a man aged 50 to 60 with COVID-19, enrolled during active disease. The sequencing sample was made of peripheral blood.

The CDR3 bases are TGTGCCAGCAGCTGGGGGGACAGGGCGAACTATGGCTACACCTTC. It is translated as CASSWGDRANYGYTF. The chain uses TRBV5-4 and TRBJ1-2; 9 nucleotides line up with TRBD1. V lost 3 bases, J lost 2 bases, and 5 bases stayed unmatched. This CDR3 has 15 residues. The germline V gene encodes CDR1 SGHNT and CDR2 YYREEE (reference sequence). Complete variable domain (other parts from reference TRBV5-4 and TRBJ1-2): ETGVTQSPTHLIKTRGQQVTLRCSSQSGHNTVSWYQQALGQGPQFIFQYYREEENGRGNFPPRFSGLQFPNYSSELNVNALELDDSALYLCASSWGDRANYGYTFGSGTRLTVV.